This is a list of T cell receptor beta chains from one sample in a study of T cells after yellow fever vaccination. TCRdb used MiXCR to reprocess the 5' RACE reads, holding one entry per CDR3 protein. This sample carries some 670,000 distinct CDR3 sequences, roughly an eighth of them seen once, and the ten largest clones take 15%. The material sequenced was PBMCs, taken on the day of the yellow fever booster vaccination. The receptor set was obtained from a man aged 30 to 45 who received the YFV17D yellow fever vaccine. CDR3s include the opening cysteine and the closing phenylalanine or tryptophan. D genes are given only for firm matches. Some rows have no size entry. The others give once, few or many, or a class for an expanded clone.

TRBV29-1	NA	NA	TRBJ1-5	CSVSRGSNQPQHF	TGCAGCGTCTCAAGGGGGAGCAATCAGCCCCAGCATTTT
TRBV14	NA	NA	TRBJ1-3	CASSQEWGNTIYF	TGTGCCAGCAGCCAGGAGTGGGGAAACACCATATATTTT
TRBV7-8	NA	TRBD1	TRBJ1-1	CASSLAEQGATEAFF	TGTGCCAGCAGCTTAGCGGAACAGGGGGCCACTGAAGCTTTCTTT
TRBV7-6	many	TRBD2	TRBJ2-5	CASSTLAGGETQYF	TGTGCCAGCAGCACGCTAGCGGGAGGGGAGACCCAGTACTTC
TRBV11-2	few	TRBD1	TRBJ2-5	CASSISRGRQETQYF	TGTGCCAGCAGTATCAGCAGGGGGCGCCAAGAGACCCAGTACTTC
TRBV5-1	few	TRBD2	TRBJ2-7	CASSFQGTSGRRYEQYF	TGCGCCAGCAGCTTCCAAGGGACTAGCGGGAGGAGGTACGAGCAGTACTTC
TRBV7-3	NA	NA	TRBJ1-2	CASSSGPGSGYTF	TGTGCCAGCAGCTCGGGACCCGGTAGTGGCTACACCTTC
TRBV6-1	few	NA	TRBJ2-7	CASTIADLTYEQYF	TGTGCCAGCACTATAGCGGACCTAACCTACGAGCAGTACTTC
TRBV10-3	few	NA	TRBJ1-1	CAISVDSMNTEAFF	TGTGCCATCAGTGTTGACAGTATGAACACTGAAGCTTTCTTT
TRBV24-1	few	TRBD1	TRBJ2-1	CATSDDGTGIPRGQFF	TGTGCCACCAGTGACGACGGGACAGGCATTCCTAGGGGGCAGTTCTTC
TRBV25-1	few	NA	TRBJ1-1	CASSENRRSTEAFF	TGTGCCAGCAGTGAGAACAGGAGATCCACTGAAGCTTTCTTT
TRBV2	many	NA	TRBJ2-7	CASRGAGGSYEQYF	TGTGCCAGCAGGGGCGCAGGCGGGTCCTACGAGCAGTACTTC
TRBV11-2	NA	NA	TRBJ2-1	CASSLPLTSYNEQFF	TGTGCCAGCAGCTTACCACTAACTTCCTACAATGAGCAGTTCTTC
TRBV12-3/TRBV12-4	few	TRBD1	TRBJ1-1	CASSLGQGGRSEAFF	TGTGCCAGCAGTTTGGGACAGGGCGGGAGATCTGAAGCTTTCTTT
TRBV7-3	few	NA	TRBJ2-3	CASSLNVGSTDTQYF	TGTGCCAGCAGCTTAAACGTCGGGAGCACAGATACGCAGTATTTT
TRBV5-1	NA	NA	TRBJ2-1	CASSPLDSSYNEQFF	TGCGCCAGCAGCCCGTTGGATAGCTCCTACAATGAGCAGTTCTTC
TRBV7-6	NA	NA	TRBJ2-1	CASSLVVRRDSYNEQFF	TGTGCCAGCAGCTTAGTGGTTAGGCGGGACTCCTACAATGAGCAGTTCTTC
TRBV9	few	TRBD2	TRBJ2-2	CASSPPGLAATGELFF	TGTGCCAGCAGCCCCCCCGGACTAGCGGCCACCGGGGAGCTGTTTTTT
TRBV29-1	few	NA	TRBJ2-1	CSASGLGNNEQFF	TGCAGTGCGTCGGGGCTAGGCAACAATGAGCAGTTCTTC
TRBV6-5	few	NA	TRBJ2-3	CASSWGWRGTDTQYF	TGTGCCAGCAGTTGGGGGTGGCGGGGTACAGATACGCAGTATTTT
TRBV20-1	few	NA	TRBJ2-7	CSAIDTTGPRLF	TGCAGTGCTATCGACACAACAGGGCCCCGACTCTTC
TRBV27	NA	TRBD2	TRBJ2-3	CASNGRVSDTQYF	TGTGCCAGCAACGGGAGGGTCTCAGATACGCAGTATTTT
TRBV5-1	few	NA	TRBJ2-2	CASSLVPGGSGELFF	TGCGCCAGCAGCTTGGTCCCGGGGGGCTCCGGGGAGCTGTTTTTT
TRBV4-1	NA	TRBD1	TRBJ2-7	CASSHTGQGAYEQYF	TGCGCCAGCAGCCACACGGGACAGGGGGCCTACGAGCAGTACTTC
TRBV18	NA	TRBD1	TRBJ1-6	CASSPGTGGGSPLHF	TGTGCCAGCTCACCAGGGACAGGGGGTGGTTCACCCCTCCACTTT
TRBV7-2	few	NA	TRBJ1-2	CASSRPVNYGYTF	TGTGCCAGCAGCCGGCCAGTTAACTATGGCTACACCTTC
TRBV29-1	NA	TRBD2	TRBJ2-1	CSATSGGNNEQFF	TGCAGCGCTACTAGCGGGGGGAACAATGAGCAGTTCTTC
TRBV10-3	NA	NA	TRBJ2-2	CASSGLGWYSGELFF	TGTGCCAGCTCAGGGTTGGGATGGTACTCCGGGGAGCTGTTTTTT
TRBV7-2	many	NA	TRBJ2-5	CATRGLETQYF	TGTGCCACCAGAGGCCTGGAGACCCAGTACTTC
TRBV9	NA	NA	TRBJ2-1	CASSEGSTYNEQFF	TGTGCCAGCAGCGAGGGATCTACCTACAATGAGCAGTTCTTC
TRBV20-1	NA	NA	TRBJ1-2	CSARDPVRPEGYTF	TGCAGTGCTAGAGATCCCGTACGCCCGGAAGGCTACACCTTC
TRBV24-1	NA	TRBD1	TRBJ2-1	CATSAAGGNEQFF	TGTGCCACCAGTGCGGCAGGGGGTAATGAGCAGTTCTTC
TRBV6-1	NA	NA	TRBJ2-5	CASSLDPLFGETQYF	TGTGCCAGCAGTCTAGACCCCCTTTTTGGTGAGACCCAGTACTTC
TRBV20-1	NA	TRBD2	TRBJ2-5	CSARLAEIQETQYF	TGCAGTGCTAGACTAGCGGAGATTCAAGAGACCCAGTACTTC
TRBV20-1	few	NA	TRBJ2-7	CSARPRSGGLFYEQYF	TGCAGTGCTAGACCTCGATCTGGAGGGCTTTTCTACGAGCAGTACTTC
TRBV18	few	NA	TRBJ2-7	CASLKDRGGEQYF	TGTGCCAGCTTAAAGGACAGAGGAGGCGAGCAGTACTTC
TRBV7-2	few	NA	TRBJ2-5	CASSFGRMQETQYF	TGTGCCAGCAGCTTTGGACGGATGCAAGAGACCCAGTACTTC
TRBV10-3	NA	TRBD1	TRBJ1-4	CAISERTTGGREKLFF	TGTGCCATCAGTGAGCGGACGACAGGGGGTCGTGAAAAACTGTTTTTT
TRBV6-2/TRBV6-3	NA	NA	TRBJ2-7	CASSYSIGISYEQYF	TGTGCCAGCAGTTACTCGATCGGGATCTCCTACGAGCAGTACTTC
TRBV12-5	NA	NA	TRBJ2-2	CASGPSTWNTGELFF	TGTGCTAGTGGTCCCTCGACTTGGAACACCGGGGAGCTGTTTTTT
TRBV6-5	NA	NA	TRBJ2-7	CASSSSSLFYEQYF	TGTGCCAGCAGTTCGTCTAGTTTATTCTACGAGCAGTACTTC
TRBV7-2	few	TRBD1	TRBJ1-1	CASSPRQGAGEAFF	TGTGCCAGCAGCCCCAGACAGGGGGCCGGTGAAGCTTTCTTT
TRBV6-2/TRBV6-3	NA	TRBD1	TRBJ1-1	CASSWDRGLTEAFF	TGTGCCAGCAGTTGGGACAGGGGTCTTACTGAAGCTTTCTTT
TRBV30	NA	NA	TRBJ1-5	CAWSGAVSNQPQHF	TGTGCCTGGAGTGGAGCAGTTAGCAATCAGCCCCAGCATTTT
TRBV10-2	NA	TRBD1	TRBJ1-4	CASSDTTGGRSEKLFF	TGCGCCAGCAGTGATACGACAGGGGGAAGGAGTGAAAAACTGTTTTTT
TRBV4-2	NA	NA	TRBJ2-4	CASSQEWLKAQNTQYF	TGTGCCAGCAGCCAAGAGTGGCTAAAGGCCCAAAACACTCAGTACTTC
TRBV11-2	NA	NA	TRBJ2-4	CASRSLAKNIQYF	TGTGCCAGCAGAAGCCTAGCCAAAAACATTCAGTACTTC
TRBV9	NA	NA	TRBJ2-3	CASPRWGIAQYF	TGTGCCAGCCCCAGGTGGGGGATCGCGCAGTATTTT
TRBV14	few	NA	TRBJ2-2	CASSQGTSWGRGELFF	TGTGCCAGCAGCCAAGGCACTAGTTGGGGTCGCGGGGAGCTGTTTTTT
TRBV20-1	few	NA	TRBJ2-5	CSARDLGSGEETQYF	TGCAGTGCTAGAGATCTCGGCAGTGGGGAAGAGACCCAGTACTTC
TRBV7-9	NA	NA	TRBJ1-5	CASSLSEGYQPQHF	TGTGCCAGCAGCTTGAGTGAGGGATATCAGCCCCAGCATTTT
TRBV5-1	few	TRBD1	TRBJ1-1	CASSHQGQLNTEAFF	TGCGCCAGCAGCCACCAGGGACAGCTGAACACTGAAGCTTTCTTT
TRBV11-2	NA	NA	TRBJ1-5	CASSLGPGKDQPQHF	TGTGCCAGCAGCTTAGGTCCCGGGAAAGATCAGCCCCAGCATTTT